A single sample gave rise to the 2 T cell receptor beta chains below, sequenced in a study of blood T cells in healthy people across ages. Primers used in a second PCR of roughly 7 to 12 cycles were a sample-barcoded 5' primer and a J-beta primer mix. Each CDR3 protein is one row after TCRdb ran MiXCR on the 5' RACE reads. The sample lists fewer than 900,000 distinct CDR3 sequences; around half were seen once. The material sequenced was blood. The receptors come from a woman aged 55-75 years in good health.

CDR3 nucleotide sequence: TGTGCCAGCAGTTCCCGACTAGCGGGTCTGCTGGGGGAGCAGTACTTC. Translated, it gives CASSSRLAGLLGEQYF. The chain uses TRBV12-3 or TRBV12-4 and TRBJ2-7; the match to TRBD2 covers 10 bases. Trimming took 4 bases from V and 7 from J; bases not matched to a gene: 13. The CDR3 extends over 16 amino acids.

The V and J genes are TRBV5-6 and TRBJ1-1; D is perhaps TRBD1 (5 bases). This CDR3 spans 15 amino acids. Germline V lookup: CDR1 SGHDT, CDR2 YYEEEE. Between the trimmed V and J ends, which lost 2 bases and 1 base, there was a span of 12 bases. The CDR3 sequence is CASSFGGRSNTEAFF. CDR3 coding DNA: TGTGCCAGCAGCTTTGGGGGAAGATCGAACACTGAAGCTTTCTTT.